The 10 T cell receptor beta chains below were found in one sample sequenced in a study of shared clonotypes between healthy human individuals. Libraries were prepared by immunoSEQ multiplex PCR; TCRdb keeps only in-frame clonotypes and omits some of them. The sample records more than 400,000 clones, almost 97% being singletons. Sequencing was done on a sample of naive CD4+ T cells sorted from blood. Subset described: CD45RA+ positively selected. Receptors were obtained from a woman between 25 and 40 years old in good health.

The CDR3 spells CASSQLAGARGEQYF. The CDR3 region has the DNA TGTGCCAGTAGTCAGCTAGCGGGCGCCCGAGGTGAGCAGTACTTC. The chain carries TRBV19 and TRBJ2-7; 8 bases agree with TRBD2. The CDR3 covers 15 residues. Trimming cost V 5 bases and J 7 bases; bases outside gene matches: 13. Germline values: CDR1 LNHDA, CDR2 SQIVND (reference sequence). Drawing the rest from reference TRBV19 and TRBJ2-7, the complete variable domain is DGGITQSPKYLFRKEGQNVTLSCEQNLNHDAMYWYRQDPGQGLRLIYYSQIVNDFQKGDIAEGYSVSREKKESFPLTVTSAQKNPTAFYLCASSQLAGARGEQYFGPGTRLTVT.

The CDR3 bases are TGTGCCAGCAGCTTCGGGAAAGAGACCCAGTACTTC. It encodes CASSFGKETQYF. The chain employs TRBV13 and TRBJ2-5; weak D call: TRBD2 (5 bases). Trimming pared 3 bases from V and 3 bases from J, leaving 5 bases between. The CDR3 sequence is 12 residues long. CDR1 and CDR2 from the germline V gene are PRHDT and FYEKMQ (reference sequence).

The rearrangement links TRBV5-1 to TRBJ1-2, with a tentative D call TRBD1 (5 bases). The CDR3 spans 13 residues. Trimming pared 4 bases from V and 4 bases from J, leaving 11 bases between. Germline assignment: CDR1 SGHRS and CDR2 YFSETQ. The DNA for the CDR3 is TGCGCCAGCAGCATAGAAACAGGCTATGGCTACACCTTC. Encoded protein: CASSIETGYGYTF.

This clone has just one count. This chain uses TRBV5-1 with TRBJ1-3; D not resolved. The germline V and J ends were trimmed by 4 bases and 3 bases, with 17 bases remaining between them. The CDR3 is made up of 16 amino acids. In germline, CDR1 is SGHRS, CDR2 YFSETQ. The CDR3 bases are TGCGCCAGCAGCACTACATACCGGGGAGGTGGAAACACCATATATTTT. It is translated as CASSTTYRGGGNTIYF.

The chain joins TRBV18 to TRBJ2-1; 11 bases agree with TRBD2. The CDR3 sequence is 16 residues long. Losses at the gene ends were 3 bases for V and 8 bases for J; bases not matched to a gene: 9. Germline loops: CDR1 KGHSH, CDR2 LQKENI. The CDR3 spells CASSPRGLAAEDEQFF. The CDR3 region has the DNA TGTGCCAGCTCACCCAGGGGACTAGCGGCAGAGGATGAGCAGTTCTTC.

This clone was seen once. The V gene is TRBV27, the J gene TRBJ2-6; 7 bases fit TRBD1. The CDR3 is 19 amino acids. J was trimmed by 3 bases and V by 6 bases; bases with no gene match: 17. Germline CDR1 and CDR2: MNHEY and SMNVEV (reference sequence). In DNA form, the CDR3 reads TGTGCCAGCAGCTCCACGGACAGGACGGTTTTATATGGGGCCAACGTCCTGACTTTC. The encoded protein is CASSSTDRTVLYGANVLTF.

The chain carries TRBV5-1 and TRBJ2-5, with D perhaps given as TRBD1 or TRBD2 (5 bases each). V lost 5 bases and J 1 base, leaving 12 bases between the germline ends. This CDR3 is built from 14 residues. The germline V gene encodes CDR1 SGHRS and CDR2 YFSETQ. The CDR3 region is CASSGGRTQETQYF. For the CDR3, the DNA is TGCGCCAGCAGTGGGGGACGGACCCAAGAGACCCAGTACTTC.

J is TRBJ2-4 and V is TRBV27, with D unclear. CDR1 and CDR2 from the germline V gene are MNHEY and SMNVEV (reference sequence). With 5 bases removed from V and 0 bases from J, the gap between germline ends came to 14 bases. There are 16 residues in the CDR3. The CDR3 is CASSRAWRLAKNIQYF. DNA of the CDR3: TGTGCCAGCAGTCGGGCTTGGCGGCTAGCCAAAAACATTCAGTACTTC.

This chain connects TRBV28 to TRBJ2-5, with TRBD1 matching 9 bases. CDR1 and CDR2 from the germline V gene are MDHEN and SYDVKM. V lost 7 bases, J lost 5 bases, and 20 bases stayed unmatched. This CDR3 spans 18 amino acids. The CDR3 loop is CASNHYRGREPQGETQYF. The DNA for the CDR3 is TGTGCCAGCAACCATTACAGGGGGCGCGAGCCTCAGGGGGAGACCCAGTACTTC.

This rearrangement joins TRBV5-1 to TRBJ1-2; D may be TRBD1 (6 bases). Germline CDR1 and CDR2: SGHRS and YFSETQ. The CDR3 is 15 amino acids. Trimming shortened V by 1 base and J by 3 bases, and 13 bases separated the two germline ends. CDR3 in amino acids: CASSLSGGIYYGYTF. Written as DNA, the CDR3 is TGCGCCAGCAGCTTGTCCGGGGGCATCTACTATGGCTACACCTTC.